This T cell receptor (beta chain) was found in a study of cytomegalovirus exposure and HLA in healthy donors. Notes on the study in general: Analyses of presence/absence relied on an assumption of roughly uniform sequencing depth across donors. The authors listed 150 or so TCR beta chains as cytomegalovirus-associated. Association of a missense DCLRE1C variant with TCR beta V- and J-gene trimming was reported in a later analysis.

A word on this clone: Its antigen is currently unknown.

The PCR ran on 60 Vbeta and 13 Jbeta primers. Sequenced by immunoSEQ multiplex PCR; TCRdb stores in-frame clones only, minus some. The sample includes over 100,000 clones, about 70% of them seen just once. Germline assignment: CDR1 SEHNR and CDR2 FQNEAQ (reference sequence). CDR3 length equals 15 residues. Trimming at V came to 0 bases and at J to 10 bases, leaving 7 bases not matched to a gene. The source is a man younger than 40 in good health and CMV-seropositive. The chain employs TRBV7-9 and TRBJ1-4; TRBD1 matches at 8 bases. Specimen: PBMCs. This chain's CDR3 is CASSLATGERGKLFF. CDR3 sequence (DNA): TGTGCCAGCAGCTTAGCGACAGGGGAACGCGGAAAACTGTTTTTT.